Below, 9 T cell receptor beta chains from the same sample are listed, as sequenced in a study of identical twins. TCRdb reprocessed the 5' RACE reads with MiXCR, giving one entry per CDR3 protein. The sample holds some 560,000 distinct CDR3 sequences, approximately 10% seen once. The same sample was also studied in work on yellow fever vaccine responses in identical twins.

The sequencing input was PBMCs. These receptors were taken from a woman between 18 and 30 years old in good health.

This clonotype appeared a few times. The chain joins TRBV20-1 to TRBJ1-1; TRBD1 aligns across 8 bases. J lost 3 bases, V lost 8 bases, and 11 bases had no gene match. Per the germline V gene, CDR1 is DFQATT and CDR2 is SNEGSKA (reference sequence). The CDR3 totals 14 residues. The CDR3 region has the DNA TGCAGTCCCACTAGGACAGGGAAGGACACTGAAGCTTTCTTT. It encodes CSPTRTGKDTEAFF.

The V gene is TRBV7-9, the J gene TRBJ2-1, with D unresolved. CDR3 length equals 13 residues. Trimming cost V 6 bases and J 8 bases, with 14 bases left between them. CDR1 is SEHNR, CDR2 FQNEAQ, per germline (reference sequence). The CDR3 DNA follows: TGTGCCAGCAGGGGGTCGAGTTTGGATGAGCAGTTCTTC. Residues: CASRGSSLDEQFF. Full variable domain (rest looked up from reference TRBV7-9 and TRBJ2-1): DTGVSQNPRHKITKRGQNVTFRCDPISEHNRLYWYRQTLGQGPEFLTYFQNEAQLEKSRLLSDRFSAERPKGSFSTLEIQRTEQGDSAMYLCASRGSSLDEQFFGPGTRLTVL.

The J gene is TRBJ2-7, the V gene TRBV11-2, with 9 bases that match TRBD1. V was clipped by 5 bases and J by 3 bases; unmatched bases: 8. Looked up from germline, CDR1 is SGHAT and CDR2 is FQNNGV. The CDR3 totals 15 residues. The CDR3 DNA reads as TGTGCCAGCAGCCCAAGGGACAGGGCCTTCTACGAGCAGTACTTC. This codes for CASSPRDRAFYEQYF.

This clonotype showed up many times. The chain links TRBV7-2 to TRBJ2-5; a possible D gene is TRBD2 (5 bases). Trimming cost V 5 bases and J 2 bases, with 9 bases left between them. CDR1 and CDR2 (germline): SGHTA, FQGNSA. The CDR3 is made up of 13 amino acids. Written as DNA, the CDR3 is TGTGCCAGCAGCCGCACTAGACAAGAGACCCAGTACTTC. It specifies CASSRTRQETQYF.

This clonotype was recorded at least ten times. CDR3 protein: CSVARDRDFTEAFF. For the CDR3, the DNA is TGCAGCGTTGCCCGGGACAGGGATTTCACTGAAGCTTTCTTT. The chain employs TRBV29-1 and TRBJ1-1; the match to TRBD1 covers 9 bases. Trimming at V came to 4 bases and at J to 4 bases, leaving 7 bases not matched to a gene. CDR3 length equals 14 residues. Germline CDR1 and CDR2: SQVTM and ANQGSEA.

This clonotype was picked up a small number of times. The V and J genes are TRBV27 and TRBJ2-7; TRBD1 agrees at 7 bases. The germline V gene encodes CDR1 MNHEY and CDR2 SMNVEV (reference sequence). This CDR3 is built from 14 residues. V lost 7 bases and J lost 0; bases outside the gene matches: 6. This CDR3 is CASTRGQPSYEQYF. In nucleotides, the CDR3 is TGTGCCAGCACCCGGGGACAGCCCTCCTACGAGCAGTACTTC.

The genes are TRBV28 and TRBJ2-2; D not resolved. The CDR3 has 14 residues. V was pared by 5 bases and J by 7 bases, with 14 bases between. Germline CDR1 reads MDHEN; CDR2 reads SYDVKM. The CDR3 nucleotides read TGTGCCAGCAGTCTCCAGTCTAGGTTCGGGGAGCTGTTTTTT. Amino acids: CASSLQSRFGELFF.

The rearrangement links TRBV10-1 to TRBJ1-1; the D gene is possibly TRBD1 (5 bases). Germline CDR1 and CDR2: WNHNN and SYGVQD (reference sequence). The CDR3 covers 16 residues. The V end lost 3 bases, the J end lost 1 base, and 15 bases lay between the germline ends. The CDR3 protein is CASSDFPGPKNTEAFF. As DNA, the CDR3 is TGCGCCAGCAGTGATTTCCCGGGACCGAAGAACACTGAAGCTTTCTTT.

This clonotype turned up a few times. The chain joins TRBV11-2 to TRBJ2-7; D not resolved. Between the trimmed V and J ends, which lost 3 bases and 5 bases, there was a span of 8 bases. The length of the CDR3 is 12 residues. Germline V gene data show CDR1 as SGHAT and CDR2 as FQNNGV. The CDR3 region has the DNA TGTGCCAGCAGCTTTAAGGGCCACGAGCAGTACTTC. This encodes CASSFKGHEQYF.